This T cell receptor beta chain is from a study of cytomegalovirus exposure and HLA in healthy donors. Study observations and caveats: Certain sequence variants were highly shared and formed a cluster, and this cluster was likely a sequencing artifact. In a later analysis, TCR beta V- and J-gene trimming was associated with a missense DCLRE1C variant.

This CDR3 region has 15 residues. Between the trimmed V and J ends, which lost 6 bases and 0 bases, there was a span of 12 bases. The germline V gene has CDR1 SGDLS and CDR2 YYNGEE. PCR used 60 Vbeta primers and 13 Jbeta primers. TCRdb's table, derived via immunoSEQ multiplex PCR, lists solely in-frame clones and lacks some. The profile shows 95,000 to 100,000 clones, more than 65% of them singletons. This clone has a single count. The target antigen is unknown. The sequencing input was PBMCs. The sequence was collected from a human donor in good health. This chain links TRBV9 with TRBJ2-2, with a possible D match to TRBD2 (5 bases). CDR3 DNA: TGTGCCAGCACCCGGGGAGTCGCGAACACCGGGGAGCTGTTTTTT. It encodes CASTRGVANTGELFF.